The rows below give T cell receptor beta chains drawn from one sample of a study of molecular identifiers for immune sequencing clone quantification. MiXCR, applied by TCRdb to the PCR reads, yields one record per CDR3 protein. The profile covers under 350,000 distinct CDR3 sequences, with about a quarter appearing a single time and 0.74% taken by the ten largest. The specimen sequenced was naive CD8+ T cells from blood, with Jurkat cell RNA spiked in. Receptors originate from a human donor in good health. Some libraries in this study had Jurkat cell RNA spiked in. The CDR3 runs from the conserved cysteine through the conserved F or W. The order of the fields is CDR3 DNA, CDR3 protein, clone size, J gene, D gene, V gene. D genes are given only for firm matches. Size is omitted from some rows. Given values are once, few, many or a class for expanded clones.

cdr3_nt: TGTGCCAGCAGCGCAAGCAGTAATGAAAAACTGTTTTTT; cdr3_aa: CASSASSNEKLFF; clone_size: few; j_call: TRBJ1-4; d_call: NA; v_call: TRBV5-6
cdr3_nt: TGTGCCTGGAGCCCCGTAGGATGGGTCCAGTACTTC; cdr3_aa: CAWSPVGWVQYF; clone_size: many; j_call: TRBJ2-5; d_call: NA; v_call: TRBV30
cdr3_nt: TGTGCCAGCAGCGGCCGCGATGCGACGAGCTCCTACGAGCAGTACTTC; cdr3_aa: CASSGRDATSSYEQYF; clone_size: NA; j_call: TRBJ2-7; d_call: NA; v_call: TRBV7-9
cdr3_nt: TGTGCCAGCAGCCAAGATCCGGCCCGGGCAGGGATTTTCTACGAGCAGTACTTC; cdr3_aa: CASSQDPARAGIFYEQYF; clone_size: few; j_call: TRBJ2-7; d_call: NA; v_call: TRBV3-1
cdr3_nt: TGTGCCAGCAGCGCAGCGGAAGGGCGCGGAAATAATTCACCCCTCCACTTT; cdr3_aa: CASSAAEGRGNNSPLHF; clone_size: NA; j_call: TRBJ1-6; d_call: NA; v_call: TRBV13
cdr3_nt: TGTGCCAGCAGCCAAAATGGGGGGGGCGAGGCTGAAGCTTTCTTT; cdr3_aa: CASSQNGGGEAEAFF; clone_size: NA; j_call: TRBJ1-1; d_call: NA; v_call: TRBV6-5
cdr3_nt: TGTGCCAGCGAATGGACACAAGGTTTCGCCCGCACAGATACGCAGTATTTT; cdr3_aa: CASEWTQGFARTDTQYF; clone_size: NA; j_call: TRBJ2-3; d_call: NA; v_call: TRBV2
cdr3_nt: TGTGCTAGTGGTTCAGCTGTAACAGGGGCGAACACTGAAGCTTTCTTT; cdr3_aa: CASGSAVTGANTEAFF; clone_size: NA; j_call: TRBJ1-1; d_call: TRBD1; v_call: TRBV12-5
cdr3_nt: TGTGCCAGTAGGGGGCCCTCCTACGAGCAGTACTTC; cdr3_aa: CASRGPSYEQYF; clone_size: many; j_call: TRBJ2-7; d_call: TRBD1; v_call: TRBV27
cdr3_nt: TGTGCCACCAGCAGAGGTCCCCTTCCCCCCATGAACACTGAAGCTTTCTTT; cdr3_aa: CATSRGPLPPMNTEAFF; clone_size: NA; j_call: TRBJ1-1; d_call: NA; v_call: TRBV15
cdr3_nt: TGTGCCAGCAGTAAGGTCGAGCAGTACTTC; cdr3_aa: CASSKVEQYF; clone_size: many; j_call: TRBJ2-7; d_call: NA; v_call: TRBV6-1
cdr3_nt: TGTGCCATCAGTGAGAGGAAGGGACTAGCGATTCCGGATACGCAGTATTTT; cdr3_aa: CAISERKGLAIPDTQYF; clone_size: few; j_call: TRBJ2-3; d_call: TRBD2; v_call: TRBV10-3
cdr3_nt: TGTGCCAGTAGTATAGAGGGGCTCCAGACCGGGGAGCTGTTTTTT; cdr3_aa: CASSIEGLQTGELFF; clone_size: few; j_call: TRBJ2-2; d_call: NA; v_call: TRBV19
cdr3_nt: TGCGCCAGCAGCCAAGAGAGGGCAGACCCCTACGAGCAGTACTTC; cdr3_aa: CASSQERADPYEQYF; clone_size: NA; j_call: TRBJ2-7; d_call: NA; v_call: TRBV4-1
cdr3_nt: TGCGCCAGCAGCCAAGGGACAGGCTACGAGCAGTACTTC; cdr3_aa: CASSQGTGYEQYF; clone_size: many; j_call: TRBJ2-7; d_call: TRBD1; v_call: TRBV4-1
cdr3_nt: TGTGCCAGCAGGTCGGGAGCTACGACGCCCTTTGCCACAGATACGCAGTATTTT; cdr3_aa: CASRSGATTPFATDTQYF; clone_size: many; j_call: TRBJ2-3; d_call: NA; v_call: TRBV2
cdr3_nt: TGTGCCATCATGGGGGACGGGAGAGGCCCAGATACGCAGTATTTT; cdr3_aa: CAIMGDGRGPDTQYF; clone_size: NA; j_call: TRBJ2-3; d_call: NA; v_call: TRBV10-3
cdr3_nt: TGTGCCAGCAGTCGATCGGACAGGGAGGACTACGAGCAGTACTTC; cdr3_aa: CASSRSDREDYEQYF; clone_size: many; j_call: TRBJ2-7; d_call: TRBD1; v_call: TRBV12-3/TRBV12-4
cdr3_nt: TGTGCCAGCAGCGCCATGGGCGGCCCAGAGACCCAGTACTTC; cdr3_aa: CASSAMGGPETQYF; clone_size: few; j_call: TRBJ2-5; d_call: NA; v_call: TRBV9
cdr3_nt: TGTGCCTGTAGTCCCTATCAGAACTACGAGCAGTACTTC; cdr3_aa: CACSPYQNYEQYF; clone_size: NA; j_call: TRBJ2-7; d_call: NA; v_call: TRBV19
cdr3_nt: TGCGCCAGCAGCTCGCTCGGGGGGAGTACGCAGTATTTT; cdr3_aa: CASSSLGGSTQYF; clone_size: NA; j_call: TRBJ2-3; d_call: TRBD2; v_call: TRBV5-1
cdr3_nt: TGTGCCAGCAGCTCGCAGGGGGTCGGAGAGACCCAGTACTTC; cdr3_aa: CASSSQGVGETQYF; clone_size: few; j_call: TRBJ2-5; d_call: TRBD1; v_call: TRBV7-9
cdr3_nt: TGTGCCAGCAGTGAGTCCAGGGAGGGGAACACTGAAGCTTTCTTT; cdr3_aa: CASSESREGNTEAFF; clone_size: many; j_call: TRBJ1-1; d_call: NA; v_call: TRBV25-1